This TCR beta chain was profiled in a study of blood T cell repertoires in COVID-19. Study-wide background: From the United States, Italy and Spain came samples of acute and convalescent COVID-19. PBMCs, B-cell-depleted T cells, or T cells were the source of the cDNA or gDNA that made up the material.

CDR1 is LNHDA, CDR2 SQIVND, per germline (reference sequence). This CDR3 comprises 17 residues. V lost 7 bases and J 1 base, leaving 20 bases between the germline ends. As processed by the authors: Estimation of nucleated cell counts relied on the amplification of reference gene primers. Data came from immunoSEQ multiplex PCR; TCRdb stores just in-frame clones and leaves some out. For V, J and clone size, that table is used; D and trimming come from the DNA. The sample lists fewer than 150,000 clones, 90% occurring once. The V call is TRBV19, the J call TRBJ2-1; D remains unclear. This TCR was recovered from an elderly woman with acute or convalescent COVID-19. Material: peripheral blood. The CDR3 protein is CASTPQHTSHSYNEQFF. Written as DNA, the CDR3 is TGTGCCAGTACTCCACAGCATACAAGCCATTCCTACAATGAGCAGTTCTTC.